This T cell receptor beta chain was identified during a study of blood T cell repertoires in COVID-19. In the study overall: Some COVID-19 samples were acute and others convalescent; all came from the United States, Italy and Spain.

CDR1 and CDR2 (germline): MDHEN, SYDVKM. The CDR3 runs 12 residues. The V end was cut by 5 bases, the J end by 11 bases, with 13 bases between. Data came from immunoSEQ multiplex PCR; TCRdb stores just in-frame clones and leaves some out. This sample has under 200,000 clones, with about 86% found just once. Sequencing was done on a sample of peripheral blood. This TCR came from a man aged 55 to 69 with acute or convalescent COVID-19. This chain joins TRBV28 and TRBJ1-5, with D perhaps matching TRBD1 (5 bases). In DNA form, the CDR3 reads TGTGCCAGCAGTCGACAGTCCCAGACCCAGCATTTT. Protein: CASSRQSQTQHF.